The T cell receptor beta chain described here comes from a study of blood T cells in healthy people across ages. PCR was performed a second time for about 7 to 11 cycles using a sample-barcoded 5' primer and a J-beta primer mix. TCRdb re-derived calls from the 5' RACE reads in MiXCR, one entry per CDR3 protein. This table has 700,000 to 900,000 distinct CDR3 sequences, 53% appearing once. The CDR3 totals 14 residues. Between the trimmed V and J ends, which lost 4 bases and 7 bases, there was a span of 13 bases. The V gene's germline CDR1 is LGHDT and CDR2 YNNKEL (reference sequence). This clonotype was seen only a few times.

Material: blood. V gene TRBV3-1 combines with J gene TRBJ1-4; a possible D gene is TRBD1 (5 bases). The TCR was taken from a man at least 80 years old in good health. CDR3 protein: CASSPDRALEKLFF. The CDR3 nucleotides are TGTGCCAGCAGCCCAGACAGAGCCCTTGAAAAACTGTTTTTT.